One sample yielded the 6 T cell receptor beta chains listed below, sequenced in a study of blood T cell repertoires in COVID-19. Some clones are missing from TCRdb's copy, which holds only in-frame ones; the method was immunoSEQ multiplex PCR. There are under 500,000 clones in the sample; 87% occur only once, and over 1.5% lies in the top ten. Sequencing was performed on PBMCs or T cells enriched from blood (not recorded which). The receptors shown here come from a young woman with acute COVID-19.

The chain couples TRBV10-3 to TRBJ1-6; no reliable D call. Trimming took 4 bases from V and 4 from J, leaving 11 bases between them. The V gene's germline CDR1 is ENHRY and CDR2 SYGVKD. This CDR3 contains 15 residues. In nucleotides, the CDR3 is TGTGCCATCAGTGTTCGGGGTACATATAATTCACCCCTCCACTTT. Its translation is CAISVRGTYNSPLHF.

The chain combines TRBV19 with TRBJ2-5; D may be TRBD1 (6 bases). Germline V gene lookup returns CDR1 LNHDA and CDR2 SQIVND (reference sequence). Trimming took 5 bases from V and 0 from J, leaving 16 bases between them. The CDR3 is 16 residues long. For the CDR3, the DNA is TGTGCCAGTAGTCCCTTGTTCCCAGGGGACCAAGAGACCCAGTACTTC. It is translated as CASSPLFPGDQETQYF.

The chain has TRBV7-9 and TRBJ1-1; the D gene is possibly TRBD1 (6 bases). The germline gives CDR1 SEHNR, CDR2 FQNEAQ (reference sequence). The CDR3 has 13 amino acids. The V end lost 5 bases, the J end lost 5 bases, and 12 bases lay between the germline ends. The CDR3 is CASSSTGKTEAFF. The CDR3 coding sequence is TGTGCCAGCAGCAGCACAGGGAAAACTGAAGCTTTCTTT.

This clone was counted once. The rearrangement links TRBV6-5 to TRBJ2-7; 12 bases match TRBD2. CDR1 and CDR2 from the germline V gene are MNHEY and SVGAGI. The ends lost 6 bases at V and 2 bases at J; junction bases unmatched: 5. The CDR3 runs to 15 residues. Here the CDR3 DNA reads TGTGCCAGCAGGGAGGGACTAGCGGGTGCCTACGAGCAGTACTTC. Protein product: CASREGLAGAYEQYF.

On this clone itself: Other nucleotide sequences from this sample produce the same CDR3. The chain employs TRBV12-3 or TRBV12-4 and TRBJ2-2; D remains ambiguous. Trimming removed 2 bases from V and 7 bases from J, with 8 bases in between. CDR3 size: 13 residues. CDR3 amino acids: CASSLTSGGELFF. CDR3 bases: TGTGCCAGCAGTTTAACGTCGGGCGGGGAGCTGTTTTTT.

The chain employs TRBV5-1 and TRBJ1-1, with a weak D call TRBD1 (6 bases). V gave up 0 bases and J gave up 6 bases, with 9 bases separating them. This CDR3 comprises 13 residues. Looked up from germline, CDR1 is SGHRS and CDR2 is YFSETQ. CDR3 region: CASSLAGESEAFF. The CDR3 DNA is TGCGCCAGCAGCTTGGCAGGGGAATCTGAAGCTTTCTTT.